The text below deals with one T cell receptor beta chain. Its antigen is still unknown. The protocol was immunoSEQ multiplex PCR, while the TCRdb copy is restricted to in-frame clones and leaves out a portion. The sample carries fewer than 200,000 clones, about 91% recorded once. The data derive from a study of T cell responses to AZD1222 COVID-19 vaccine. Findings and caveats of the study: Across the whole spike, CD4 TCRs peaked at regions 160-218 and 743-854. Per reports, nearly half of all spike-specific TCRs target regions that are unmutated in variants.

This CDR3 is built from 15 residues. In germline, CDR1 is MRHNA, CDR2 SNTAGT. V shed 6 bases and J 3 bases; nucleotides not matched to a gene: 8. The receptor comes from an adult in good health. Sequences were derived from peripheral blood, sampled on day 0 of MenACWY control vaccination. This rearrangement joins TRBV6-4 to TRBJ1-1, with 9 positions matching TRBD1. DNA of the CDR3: TGTGCCAGCAGCCCGACAGGGGGTGTGCACACTGAAGCTTTCTTT. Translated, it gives CASSPTGGVHTEAFF.